This T cell receptor (beta chain) was identified in a study of blood T cells in healthy people across ages. In the study overall: Through template switching, about one barcoded beta molecule was captured per two T cells, as measured in model experiments.

The study's findings and limits: The long-lived group displayed more naive CD4+ cells, plus higher diversity, than the aged donors did. TCR beta diversity per million T cells fell roughly linearly with age.

The V end was cut by 2 bases, the J end by 13 bases, with 12 bases between. Germline CDR1 reads MNHEY; CDR2 reads SVGEGT. The CDR3 covers 12 residues. A note on this clonotype: The antigen is not known.

With a J-beta primer mix and a sample-barcoded 5' primer, a second PCR ran about 7 to 11 cycles. Researchers report that a template-switch adaptor with 12 random nucleotides tagged each cDNA molecule. TCRdb called the 5' RACE reads again in MiXCR, with one record for every CDR3 protein. The sample yields some 1,500,000 distinct CDR3 sequences, roughly 43% seen once. Material for sequencing was blood. The TCR originated in a woman younger than 30 in good health. The chain links TRBV6-2 or TRBV6-3 to TRBJ2-4, with D uncertain. The CDR3 DNA sequence: TGTGCCAGCAGTTACAGTAATCAGAGGCAGTACTTC. This codes for CASSYSNQRQYF.